Reported below is one T cell receptor (beta chain). The data were obtained in a study of radiotherapy plus CTLA-4 blockade in lung cancer. Data came from immunoSEQ multiplex PCR; TCRdb stores just in-frame clones and leaves some out. The sample gives about 48,000 clones, approximately 86% of which show up once; around a sixth is in the top ten. Trimming removed 1 base from V and 4 bases from J, with 8 bases in between. Germline V gene sequence: CDR1 GTSNPN, CDR2 SVGIG (reference sequence). This CDR3 has 13 residues. The V gene is TRBV30, the J gene TRBJ1-3; no reliable D call. The material sequenced was peripheral blood, taken from a patient treated with radiotherapy plus ipilimumab. This sequence was found in a human donor with non-small cell lung cancer that progressed on radiotherapy plus ipilimumab. Some clones in this sample may be carry-over from other donors' samples. CDR3 sequence (DNA): TGTGCCTGGAGTGACAGCATAGGAAACACCATATATTTT. Translation gives CAWSDSIGNTIYF.